What follows is one TCR beta chain and its context. Germline assignment: CDR1 KGHSH and CDR2 LQKENI. CDR3 size: 13 residues. V lost 0 bases and J lost 3, with 6 bases in between. These data come from a study of blood T cell repertoires in COVID-19. Overall study: Samples came from the United States, Italy and Spain, spanning acute and convalescent COVID-19.

Original processing notes: Amplification of reference gene primers provided the estimated nucleated cell counts. Generated by immunoSEQ multiplex PCR, the TCRdb table keeps only in-frame clones and is missing some. The D gene and trimming were derived from the DNA, and the V and J assignments and clone size from that table. This table holds about 210,000 clones, about three quarters found once. The origin of this receptor is a woman in her 70s with acute or convalescent COVID-19. The sequenced sample was peripheral blood. J is TRBJ2-7 and V is TRBV18; D ambiguous. CDR3 amino acids: CASSPPQNYEQYF. The CDR3 nucleotides are TGTGCCAGCTCACCACCACAGAACTACGAGCAGTACTTC.